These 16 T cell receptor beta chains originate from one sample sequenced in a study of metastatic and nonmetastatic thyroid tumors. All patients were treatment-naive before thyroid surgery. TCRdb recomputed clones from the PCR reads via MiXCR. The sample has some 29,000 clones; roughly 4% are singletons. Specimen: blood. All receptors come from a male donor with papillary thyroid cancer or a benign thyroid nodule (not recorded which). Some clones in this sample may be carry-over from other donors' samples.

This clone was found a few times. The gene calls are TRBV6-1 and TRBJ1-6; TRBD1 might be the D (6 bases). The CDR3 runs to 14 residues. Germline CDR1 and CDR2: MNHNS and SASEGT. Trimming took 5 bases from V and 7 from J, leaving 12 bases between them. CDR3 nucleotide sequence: TGTGCCAGCAGTTCGCGGGGGACAAATTCACCCCTCCACTTT. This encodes CASSSRGTNSPLHF.

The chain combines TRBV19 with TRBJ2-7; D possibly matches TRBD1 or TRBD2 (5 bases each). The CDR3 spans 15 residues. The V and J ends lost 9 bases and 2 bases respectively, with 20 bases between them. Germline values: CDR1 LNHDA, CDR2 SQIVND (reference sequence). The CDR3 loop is CASRSKGDPAYEQYF. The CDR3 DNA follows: TGTGCCAGCCGGTCTAAAGGGGACCCCGCCTACGAGCAGTACTTC.

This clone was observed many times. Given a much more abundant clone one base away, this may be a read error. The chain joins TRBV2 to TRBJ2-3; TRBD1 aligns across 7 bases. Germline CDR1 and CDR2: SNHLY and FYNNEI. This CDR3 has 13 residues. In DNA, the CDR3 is TGTGCCAGCAGTGTATTGGGGACAGATACGCGGTATTTT. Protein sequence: CASSVLGTDTRYF. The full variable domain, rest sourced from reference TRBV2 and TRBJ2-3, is EPEVTQTPSHQVTQMGQEVILRCVPISNHLYFYWYRQILGQKVEFLVSFYNNEISEKSEIFDDQFSVERPDGSNFTLKIRSTKLEDSAMYFCASSVLGTDTRYFGPGTRLTVL.

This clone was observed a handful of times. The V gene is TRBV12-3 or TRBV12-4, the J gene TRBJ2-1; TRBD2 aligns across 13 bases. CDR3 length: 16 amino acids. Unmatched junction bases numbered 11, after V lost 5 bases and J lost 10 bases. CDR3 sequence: CASSPGLAGVSWEQFF. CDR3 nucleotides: TGTGCCAGCAGTCCCGGACTAGCGGGAGTGTCTTGGGAGCAGTTCTTC.

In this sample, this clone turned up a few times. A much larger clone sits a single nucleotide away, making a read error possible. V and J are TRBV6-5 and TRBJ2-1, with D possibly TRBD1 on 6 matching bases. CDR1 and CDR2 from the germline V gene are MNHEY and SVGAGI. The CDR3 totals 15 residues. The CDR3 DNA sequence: TGTGTCAGCAGTTCCAGGGACACCCCAGGAAATGAGCAGTTCTTC. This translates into CVSSSRDTPGNEQFF.

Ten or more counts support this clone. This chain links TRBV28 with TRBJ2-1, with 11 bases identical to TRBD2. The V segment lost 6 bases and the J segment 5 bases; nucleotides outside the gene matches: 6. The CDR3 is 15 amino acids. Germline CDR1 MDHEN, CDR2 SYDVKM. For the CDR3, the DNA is TGTGCCAGCAGCATAGCGGGAGGGTCTGACAATGAGCAGTTCTTC. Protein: CASSIAGGSDNEQFF.

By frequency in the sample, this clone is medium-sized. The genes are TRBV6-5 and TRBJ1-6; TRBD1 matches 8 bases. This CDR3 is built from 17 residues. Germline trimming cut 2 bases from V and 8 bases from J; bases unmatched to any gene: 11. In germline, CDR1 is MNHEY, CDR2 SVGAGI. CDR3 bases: TGTGCCAGCAGTTACGGCAGGGGGCATCGATATGATTCACCCCTCCACTTT. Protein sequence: CASSYGRGHRYDSPLHF.

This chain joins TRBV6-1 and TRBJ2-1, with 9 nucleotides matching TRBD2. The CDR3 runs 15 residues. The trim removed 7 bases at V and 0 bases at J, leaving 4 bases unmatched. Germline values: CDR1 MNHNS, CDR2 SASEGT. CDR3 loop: CASTKLAGSYNEQFF. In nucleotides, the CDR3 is TGTGCCAGCACAAAACTAGCGGGCTCCTACAATGAGCAGTTCTTC.

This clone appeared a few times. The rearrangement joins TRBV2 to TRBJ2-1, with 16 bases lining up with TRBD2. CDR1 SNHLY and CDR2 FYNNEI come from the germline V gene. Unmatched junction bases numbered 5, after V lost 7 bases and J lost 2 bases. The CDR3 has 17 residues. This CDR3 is CASMGTSGRAAYNEQFF. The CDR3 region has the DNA TGTGCCAGCATGGGGACTAGCGGGAGGGCGGCCTACAATGAGCAGTTCTTC. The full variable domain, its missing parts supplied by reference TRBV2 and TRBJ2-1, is EPEVTQTPSHQVTQMGQEVILRCVPISNHLYFYWYRQILGQKVEFLVSFYNNEISEKSEIFDDQFSVERPDGSNFTLKIRSTKLEDSAMYFCASMGTSGRAAYNEQFFGPGTRLTVL.

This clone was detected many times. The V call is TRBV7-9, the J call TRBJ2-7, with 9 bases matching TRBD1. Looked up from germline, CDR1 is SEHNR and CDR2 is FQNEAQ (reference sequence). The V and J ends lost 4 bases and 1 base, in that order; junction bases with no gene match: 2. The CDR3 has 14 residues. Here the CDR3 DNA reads TGTGCCAGCAGCTCCGGGACAGGGTCCTACGAGCAGTACTTC. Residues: CASSSGTGSYEQYF.

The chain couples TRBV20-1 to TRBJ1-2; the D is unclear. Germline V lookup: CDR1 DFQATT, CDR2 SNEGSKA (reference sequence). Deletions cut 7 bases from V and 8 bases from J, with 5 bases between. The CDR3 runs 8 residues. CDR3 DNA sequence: TGCAGTGGCGGGGGCTACACCTTC. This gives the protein CSGGGYTF.

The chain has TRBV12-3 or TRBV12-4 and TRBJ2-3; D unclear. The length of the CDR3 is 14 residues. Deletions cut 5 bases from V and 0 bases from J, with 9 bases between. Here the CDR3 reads CASSVRGSTDTQYF. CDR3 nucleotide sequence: TGTGCCAGCAGTGTTAGAGGAAGCACAGATACGCAGTATTTT.

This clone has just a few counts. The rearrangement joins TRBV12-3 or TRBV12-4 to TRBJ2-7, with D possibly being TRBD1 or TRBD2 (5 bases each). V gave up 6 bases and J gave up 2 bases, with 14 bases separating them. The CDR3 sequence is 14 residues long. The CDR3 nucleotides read TGTGCCAGCAGCCAGGGTCGGGGACCCTACGAGCAGTACTTC. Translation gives CASSQGRGPYEQYF.

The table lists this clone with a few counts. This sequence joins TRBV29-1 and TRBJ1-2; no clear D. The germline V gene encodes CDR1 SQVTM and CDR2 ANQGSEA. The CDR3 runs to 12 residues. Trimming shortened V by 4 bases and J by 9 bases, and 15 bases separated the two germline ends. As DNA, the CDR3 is TGCAGCGTTGTTCTAGGGTTATATTGCTACACCTTC. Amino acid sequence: CSVVLGLYCYTF.

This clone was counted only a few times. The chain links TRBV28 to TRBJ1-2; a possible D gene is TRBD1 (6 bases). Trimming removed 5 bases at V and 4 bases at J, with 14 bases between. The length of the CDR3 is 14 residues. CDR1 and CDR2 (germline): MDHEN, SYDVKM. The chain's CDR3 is CASSIPGHGYGYTF. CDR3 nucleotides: TGTGCCAGCAGTATCCCGGGACACGGCTATGGCTACACCTTC.

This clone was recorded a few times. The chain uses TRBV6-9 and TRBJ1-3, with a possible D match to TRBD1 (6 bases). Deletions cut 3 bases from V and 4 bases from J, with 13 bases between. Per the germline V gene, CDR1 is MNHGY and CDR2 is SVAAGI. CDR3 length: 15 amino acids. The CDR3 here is CASSYTTGPGNTIYF. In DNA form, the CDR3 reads TGTGCCAGCAGTTACACCACAGGGCCCGGAAACACCATATATTTT.